One TCR beta chain is described in this entry. The antigen is undetermined. These data come from a study of T cell repertoires in cytomegalovirus infection. Whole-study context: TCR beta signatures that were public indicated CMV infection and matching HLA type.

Germline V gene data show CDR1 as LNHNV and CDR2 as YYDKDF (reference sequence). The V and J ends lost 0 bases and 4 bases respectively, with 15 bases between them. The CDR3 spans 16 residues. TCRdb processed the reads anew with MiXCR; each CDR3 protein has one entry. The sample carries fewer than 200,000 distinct CDR3 sequences, roughly a fifth recorded once. Study-wide results and limits: Across the ex vivo response, the dominant clonotypes were HLA-C-restricted CMV-specific TCR beta clonotypes.

The TCR was taken from a human donor in good health (CMV status not recorded). Some clones in this sample may be carry-over from other donors' samples. The specimen sequenced was PBMCs. The genes are TRBV15 and TRBJ1-2; D unclear. This CDR3 reads CATSRDLGRDVYGYTF. The CDR3 DNA follows: TGTGCCACCAGCAGAGATCTTGGACGAGACGTCTATGGCTACACCTTC.